Shown below are 14 T cell receptor beta chains from a single sample sequenced in a study of human T cells and chemical hapten exposure. TCRdb used MiXCR to reprocess the 5' RACE reads, holding one entry per CDR3 protein. The sample includes approximately 140,000 distinct CDR3 sequences, roughly 4.1% seen only once; the top ten take approximately 1.3%. Total RNA was isolated from whole blood that had not been fractionated. All receptors come from a female donor in good health.

This clonotype was seen repeatedly, ten times or more. The rearrangement links TRBV6-2 or TRBV6-3 to TRBJ1-4, with a possible D match to TRBD1 (5 bases). Germline V lookup: CDR1 MNHEY, CDR2 SVGEGT. This CDR3 is 16 amino acids long. Trimming pared 2 bases from V and 0 bases from J, leaving 10 bases between. The CDR3 DNA is TGTGCCAGCAGTTACCGACAGCGACCAACTAATGAAAAACTGTTTTTT. Translation gives CASSYRQRPTNEKLFF.

At least ten counts were recorded for this clonotype. The chain uses TRBV20-1 and TRBJ1-4; D is unclear. The CDR3 covers 14 residues. V was shortened by 1 base and J by 0 bases, with 6 bases between the two germline ends. Germline-derived CDR1 and CDR2 are DFQATT and SNEGSKA (reference sequence). The CDR3 nucleotides read TGCAGTGCTAGAGGGACTGCAACTAATGAAAAACTGTTTTTT. As protein: CSARGTATNEKLFF.

This clonotype was observed many times. The chain combines TRBV28 with TRBJ1-1; D is possibly TRBD1 (5 bases). Trimming pared 7 bases from V and 1 base from J, leaving 19 bases between. The CDR3 length is 16 residues. In germline, CDR1 is MDHEN, CDR2 SYDVKM. CDR3 bases: TGTGCCAGCAAGGCGTACGTGGGACTCCAGAACACTGAAGCTTTCTTT. Amino acid sequence: CASKAYVGLQNTEAFF. Looking up the rest from reference TRBV28 and TRBJ1-1 gives the full variable domain: DVKVTQSSRYLVKRTGEKVFLECVQDMDHENMFWYRQDPGLGLRLIYFSYDVKMKEKGDIPEGYSVSREKKERFSLILESASTNQTSMYLCASKAYVGLQNTEAFFGQGTRLTVV.

This clonotype was counted many times. The chain joins TRBV25-1 to TRBJ2-2; D ambiguous. V gave up 1 base and J gave up 0 bases, with 6 bases separating them. Germline loops: CDR1 MGHDK, CDR2 SYGVNS. The CDR3 has 15 residues. The DNA of the CDR3 is TGTGCCAGCAGTGAATCACCGGCGAACACCGGGGAGCTGTTTTTT. Translation: CASSESPANTGELFF.

This clonotype has a count of ten or more. The gene calls are TRBV12-5 and TRBJ2-2, with TRBD1 matching over 10 bases. CDR3 length: 18 amino acids. Germline CDR1 and CDR2: LGHNT and FRNRAP. Unmatched junction bases numbered 11, after V lost 5 bases and J lost 2 bases. This chain's CDR3 is CASGPDPGTGANTGELFF. For the CDR3, the DNA is TGTGCTAGTGGTCCGGATCCCGGGACAGGGGCAAACACCGGGGAGCTGTTTTTT.

This clonotype was seen at least ten times. The gene calls are TRBV12-3 or TRBV12-4 and TRBJ2-7, with D maybe TRBD1 (5 bases). The CDR3 has 13 amino acids. Trimming removed 6 bases at V and 2 bases at J, with 11 bases between. CDR3 in amino acids: CASSRVQTYEQYF. The CDR3 DNA sequence: TGTGCCAGCAGCAGGGTTCAGACCTACGAGCAGTACTTC.

This clonotype has a count of ten or more. DNA for the CDR3: TGTGCCAGCAGGGAGGGCCAGGACAATGAGCAGTTCTTC. This sequence encodes CASREGQDNEQFF. This chain connects TRBV7-8 to TRBJ2-1; D is possibly TRBD2 (6 bases). Germline V gives CDR1 SGHVS, CDR2 FQNEAQ. CDR3 length: 13 amino acids. V gave up 6 bases and J gave up 5 bases, with 11 bases separating them.

This clonotype was recorded at least ten times. The gene calls are TRBV20-1 and TRBJ2-5; 8 nucleotides line up with TRBD1. This CDR3 contains 13 residues. CDR1 and CDR2 (germline): DFQATT, SNEGSKA (reference sequence). V was pared by 6 bases and J by 7 bases, with 10 bases of the junction left unmatched. This CDR3 is CSAPDRVGVTQYF. The DNA for the CDR3 is TGCAGTGCGCCGGACAGGGTTGGTGTGACCCAGTACTTC.

This clonotype has ten or more counts. The J gene is TRBJ2-1, the V gene TRBV15; 7 bases are shared with TRBD2. The germline V gene has CDR1 LNHNV and CDR2 YYDKDF (reference sequence). J lost 3 bases, V lost 4 bases, and 6 bases had no gene match. The CDR3 loop spans 15 amino acids. In DNA form, the CDR3 reads TGTGCCACCAGCATGGTGTCTAGCGGCTACAATGAGCAGTTCTTC. Encoded protein: CATSMVSSGYNEQFF.

This clonotype was seen at least ten times. This chain uses TRBV7-9 with TRBJ2-1; 8 bases fit TRBD2. The J segment lost 8 bases and the V segment lost 3 bases, leaving 6 bases of the junction unmatched. In germline, CDR1 is SEHNR, CDR2 FQNEAQ (reference sequence). The CDR3 spans 14 residues. CDR3 nucleotides: TGTGCCAGCAGCTTCAGCGGGGGAGCTGATGAGCAGTTCTTC. Amino acids: CASSFSGGADEQFF.

This clonotype was found a few times. This sequence may be a read error, since a much larger clone differs from it by one base. The J gene is TRBJ2-3, the V gene TRBV6-1; maybe TRBD1 (5 bases). V was cut by 8 bases and J by 2 bases, with 23 bases left in between. CDR3 length: 17 amino acids. CDR1 is MNHNS, CDR2 SASEGT, per germline. The CDR3 DNA sequence: TGTGCCAGCGCCCCTCCCAATGGGGCAAGAAACACAGATACGCAGTATTTT. This gives the protein CASAPPNGARNTDTQYF.

This clonotype occurred many times. As DNA, the CDR3 is TGTGCCAGCAGCCGCGGGGGGCAATCCTACAATGAGCAGTTCTTC. Translating it yields CASSRGGQSYNEQFF. The V and J genes are TRBV7-3 and TRBJ2-1; 8 bases are a match to TRBD2. Germline CDR1 reads SGHTA; CDR2 reads FQGTGA. The CDR3 has 15 amino acids. V lost 5 bases and J lost 1; bases outside the gene matches: 4.

Many counts were recorded for this clonotype. This chain links TRBV3-1 with TRBJ1-2, with no clear D. Per germline, CDR1 LGHDT and CDR2 YNNKEL (reference sequence). The CDR3 has 11 amino acids. Trimming shortened V by 1 base and J by 7 bases, and 4 bases separated the two germline ends. This CDR3 is CASSQGAGYTF. CDR3 DNA: TGTGCCAGCAGCCAAGGGGCTGGCTACACCTTC.

Here the CDR3 DNA reads TGCGCCAGCAGCCTTGAGTTTCGGGCCCTAAAAAATGGAGCTTTCTTT. It encodes CASSLEFRALKNGAFF. This rearrangement joins TRBV5-1 to TRBJ1-1; D gene uncertain. CDR1 and CDR2 from the germline V gene are SGHRS and YFSETQ. The CDR3 consists of 16 residues. V was trimmed by 4 bases and J by 10 bases, leaving 26 bases between them.